This entry lists 10 T cell receptor beta chains sequenced from one sample in a study of T-cell reconstitution after alpha-beta-depleted transplantation in children. A library of TCRbeta sequences, prepared with unique molecular identifiers, was generated. TCRdb itself ran the PCR reads through MiXCR, one entry per CDR3 protein. The sample has almost 600,000 distinct CDR3 sequences; about a quarter are singletons. The sample was PBMCs, taken before TCRalphabeta/CD19-depleted stem cell transplant. These TCRs come from a boy under two years old with Wiskott-Aldrich syndrome, due to receive a stem cell transplant.

This clonotype was seen a handful of times. The gene calls are TRBV7-7 and TRBJ2-2; 9 positions agree with TRBD1. Germline values: CDR1 SSHAT, CDR2 FNYEAQ (reference sequence). The CDR3 runs 15 residues. With V trimmed by 11 bases and J by 2 bases, 9 bases remained unmatched. The CDR3 sequence is CAVYGTGTNTGELFF. The CDR3 DNA sequence: TGTGCCGTATACGGGACAGGGACTAACACCGGGGAGCTGTTTTTT.

This clonotype was detected only a few times. This chain joins TRBV20-1 and TRBJ2-1; TRBD2 aligns across 7 bases. J gave up 8 bases and V 3 bases, and 1 base lay outside the gene matches. The CDR3 loop spans 11 amino acids. Germline-derived CDR1 and CDR2 are DFQATT and SNEGSKA (reference sequence). CDR3 sequence (DNA): TGCAGTGCTAGGGGGGGGTATGAGCAGTTCTTC. Translated, it gives CSARGGYEQFF.

This clonotype was seen just once. This chain uses TRBV5-1 with TRBJ2-1, with TRBD2 identical over 16 bases. Per the germline V gene, CDR1 is SGHRS and CDR2 is YFSETQ. CDR3 length: 15 amino acids. The V gene end was trimmed by 5 bases and the J gene end by 9 bases; junction bases not matched to a gene: 5. CDR3 in DNA: TGCGCCAGCAGGGGACTAGCGGGAGGGCCAGGTGAGCAGTTCTTC. Translation: CASRGLAGGPGEQFF.

J is TRBJ2-2 and V is TRBV5-1; D is perhaps TRBD2 (6 bases). The V gene lost 7 bases and the J gene lost 2 bases, with 12 bases spanning the gap. The CDR3 contains 14 residues. CDR1 SGHRS and CDR2 YFSETQ come from the germline V gene. CDR3 nucleotides: TGCGCCAGCGGGGGTAGCGGAAACACCGGGGAGCTGTTTTTT. Translating it yields CASGGSGNTGELFF.

The chain carries TRBV12-3 or TRBV12-4 and TRBJ2-5, with a possible D match to TRBD1 (5 bases). The CDR3 loop spans 14 amino acids. Trimming pared 5 bases from V and 1 base from J, leaving 11 bases between. The DNA of the CDR3 is TGTGCCAGCAGTGAAGCGACAGCCCAAGAGACCCAGTACTTC. Protein sequence: CASSEATAQETQYF.

This clonotype was detected once. This rearrangement joins TRBV5-1 to TRBJ2-2, with D unclear. The germline gives CDR1 SGHRS, CDR2 YFSETQ. Trimming took 4 bases from V and 1 from J, leaving 5 bases between them. This CDR3 region has 13 residues. As DNA, the CDR3 is TGCGCCAGCAGCGCCGGGAACACCGGGGAGCTGTTTTTT. It is translated as CASSAGNTGELFF.

V gene TRBV5-1 combines with J gene TRBJ2-7; 7 bases match TRBD1. This CDR3 is built from 14 residues. The trim removed 0 bases at V and 3 bases at J, leaving 3 bases unmatched. Looked up from germline, CDR1 is SGHRS and CDR2 is YFSETQ. CDR3 protein: CASSLVPGGYEQYF. CDR3 in DNA: TGCGCCAGCAGCTTGGTCCCAGGGGGCTACGAGCAGTACTTC.

This clonotype was seen a handful of times. The genes are TRBV7-9 and TRBJ2-3, with 7 bases fitting TRBD1. The CDR3 consists of 16 residues. The V segment lost 5 bases and the J segment 1 base; nucleotides outside the gene matches: 9. Germline V lookup: CDR1 SEHNR, CDR2 FQNEAQ (reference sequence). In DNA form, the CDR3 reads TGTGCCAGCAGCGTCCGACAGGGCGGAGGCACAGATACGCAGTATTTT. Amino acid sequence: CASSVRQGGGTDTQYF.

The rearrangement links TRBV3-1 to TRBJ2-5; tentative D call: TRBD2 (6 bases). The germline V and J ends were trimmed by 3 bases and 4 bases, with 15 bases remaining between them. CDR1 is LGHDT, CDR2 YNNKEL, per germline (reference sequence). The CDR3 contains 15 residues. Here the CDR3 reads CASSQIRDWGETQYF. CDR3 DNA sequence: TGTGCCAGCAGCCAGATCCGGGACTGGGGAGAGACCCAGTACTTC.

In its sample, this clonotype was seen a few times. As DNA, the CDR3 is TGTGCCAGCAGCTTGGACGTCGGCTTGGATACGCAGTATTTT. This sequence encodes CASSLDVGLDTQYF. This sequence joins TRBV5-5 and TRBJ2-3; D call uncertain. CDR1 SGHKS and CDR2 YYEKEE come from the germline V gene (reference sequence). The V gene lost 0 bases and the J gene lost 6 bases, with 11 bases spanning the gap. The CDR3 length is 14 residues.